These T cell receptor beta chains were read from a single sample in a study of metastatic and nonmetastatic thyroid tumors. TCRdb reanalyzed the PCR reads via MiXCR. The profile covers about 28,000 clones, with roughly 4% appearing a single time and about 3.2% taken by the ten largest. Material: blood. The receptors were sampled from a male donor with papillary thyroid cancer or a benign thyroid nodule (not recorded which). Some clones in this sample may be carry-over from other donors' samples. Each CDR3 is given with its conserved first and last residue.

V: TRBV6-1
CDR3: CASNPTGHNEKLFF

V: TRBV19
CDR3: CASSPGGETQYF

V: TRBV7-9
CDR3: CASSSQGGNQPQHF

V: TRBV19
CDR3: CASSDSGTFDEQFF

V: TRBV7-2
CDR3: CASGLRLQGATYSSSGANVLTF

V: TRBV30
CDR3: CAWSLPGQMNTEAFF

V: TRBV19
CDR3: CASSIRGPGKDGYTF

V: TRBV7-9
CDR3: CAISAGGPGETQYF

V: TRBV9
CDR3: CASSPMGAEDTQYF

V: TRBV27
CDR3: CASSSSPNQPQHF